This T cell receptor (beta chain) is drawn from a study of blood T cell repertoires in COVID-19. The overall study: Sites in the United States, Italy and Spain provided acute and convalescent COVID-19 samples. Nucleic acid was either cDNA or gDNA, and it came from T cells, B-cell-depleted T cells, or PBMCs.

Per the authors' pipeline: Researchers report that nucleated cell counts were estimated from reference gene primer amplification. Data came from immunoSEQ multiplex PCR; TCRdb stores just in-frame clones and leaves some out. The V and J calls and clone size were taken over from that table, and D and trimming were inferred from the DNA. The table includes tens of thousands of clones, roughly 85% detected once. This CDR3 region has 15 residues. Deletions cut 0 bases from V and 3 bases from J, with 12 bases between. CDR1 is SGHTA, CDR2 FQGNSA, per germline. Sequenced input: peripheral blood. The TCR was taken from a man aged 65-85 years in a cohort sampled during active COVID-19. The chain is built from TRBV7-2 and TRBJ2-7; D possibly corresponds to TRBD2 (5 bases). The CDR3 DNA sequence: TGTGCCAGCAGCTTAGCGGCGGGCGCTAGCTACGAGCAGTACTTC. It specifies CASSLAAGASYEQYF.